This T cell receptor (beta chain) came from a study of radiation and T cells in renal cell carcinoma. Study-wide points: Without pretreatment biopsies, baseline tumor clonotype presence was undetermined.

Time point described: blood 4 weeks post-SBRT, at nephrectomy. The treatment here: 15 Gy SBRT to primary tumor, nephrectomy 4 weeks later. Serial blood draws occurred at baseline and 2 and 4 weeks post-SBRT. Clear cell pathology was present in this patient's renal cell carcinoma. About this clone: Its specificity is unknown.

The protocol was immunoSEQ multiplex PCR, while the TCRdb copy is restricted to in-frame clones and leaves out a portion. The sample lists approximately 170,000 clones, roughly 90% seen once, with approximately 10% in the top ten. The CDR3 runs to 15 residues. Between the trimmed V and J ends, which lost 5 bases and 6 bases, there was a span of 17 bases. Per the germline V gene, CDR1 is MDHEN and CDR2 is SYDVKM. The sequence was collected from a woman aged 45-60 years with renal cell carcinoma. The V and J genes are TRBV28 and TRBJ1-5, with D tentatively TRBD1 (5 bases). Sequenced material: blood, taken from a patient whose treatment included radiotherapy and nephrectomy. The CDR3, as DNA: TGTGCCAGCAGTAACCTCCAGGGACTGGGTCAGCCCCAGCATTTT. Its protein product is CASSNLQGLGQPQHF.